This entry features one TCR beta chain sequence. The CDR3 is 13 amino acids. This sample is part of a study of control samples from healthy donors and cancer patients. The repertoire was sequenced with immunoSEQ multiplex PCR; TCRdb's copy has only in-frame clones and lacks some. This sample carries 120,000 or so clones, more than 85% of them seen once, and the ten largest clones take 8.6%. Specimen: blood. This clonotype was sampled from a man in his late teens or twenties in good health. The chain combines TRBV21-1 with TRBJ2-1; the table assigns TRBD2, which was not confirmed against the DNA. TRBV21-1 constitutes a pseudogene. The CDR3 reads CASTPAGGNEQFF. Written as DNA, the CDR3 is TGTGCCAGCACCCCAGCGGGGGGCAATGAGCAGTTCTTC.